This T cell receptor (beta chain) was identified in a study of cytomegalovirus exposure and HLA in healthy donors. With regard to this clone: Its antigen is not identified.

This CDR3 has 15 amino acids. Trimming took 3 bases from V and 0 from J, leaving 6 bases between them. Germline CDR1 and CDR2: SGHAT and FQNNGV. Notes on the study in general: Several of the most significant clusters were apparently associated with common viral pathogens in a later analysis.

With 60 Vbeta and 13 Jbeta primers, the PCR was carried out. The assay was immunoSEQ multiplex PCR, and TCRdb's table has in-frame clones only and misses some. The sample includes some 140,000 clones, over 70% of them seen just once. The receptor comes from a man aged 25 to 40 in good health and CMV-seronegative. The rearrangement joins TRBV11-2 to TRBJ2-6; D unresolved. The sample consisted of PBMCs. The CDR3 sequence: CASSFEVSGANVLTF. CDR3 bases: TGTGCCAGCAGCTTTGAGGTCTCTGGGGCCAACGTCCTGACTTTC.